The 10 T cell receptor beta chains reported below all come from one sample, sequenced in a study of cytomegalovirus exposure and HLA in healthy donors. PCR amplification relied on 60 Vbeta primers (plus 13 Jbeta primers). Profiling relied on immunoSEQ multiplex PCR, and the TCRdb table lists in-frame clones only, not all of them. The repertoire has about 200,000 clones, 65% to 80% of them found once; the top ten carry around 15%. The source material was PBMCs. The receptors stem from a man aged 40-55 years in good health and CMV-seronegative.

The chain combines TRBV5-4 with TRBJ2-1, with D perhaps matching TRBD1 (6 bases). CDR1 SGHNT and CDR2 YYREEE come from the germline V gene (reference sequence). The CDR3 covers 15 residues. V was pared by 4 bases and J by 7 bases, with 18 bases between. The CDR3 nucleotides read TGTGCCAGCAGCCACGGGACACCTGAATCGAATGAGCAGTTCTTC. Protein sequence: CASSHGTPESNEQFF.

The V gene is TRBV27, the J gene TRBJ2-7; D may be TRBD2 (6 bases). This CDR3 region has 14 residues. The V gene's germline CDR1 is MNHEY and CDR2 SMNVEV (reference sequence). V was pared by 6 bases and J by 6 bases, with 18 bases between. CDR3 region: CASSLERGFSEQYF. The CDR3 DNA reads as TGTGCCAGCAGCCTAGAACGGGGGTTCTCCGAGCAGTACTTC.

V and J are TRBV5-1 and TRBJ2-1; tentatively, D is TRBD2 (6 bases). There are 16 residues in the CDR3. V was shortened by 5 bases and J by 0 bases, with 15 bases between the two germline ends. The V gene's germline CDR1 is SGHRS and CDR2 YFSETQ. Here the CDR3 DNA reads TGCGCCAGCAGGCGCCGTCGGCGGGACTCCTACAATGAGCAGTTCTTC. Its translation: CASRRRRRDSYNEQFF. Complete variable domain (other parts from reference TRBV5-1 and TRBJ2-1): KAGVTQTPRYLIKTRGQQVTLSCSPISGHRSVSWYQQTPGQGLQFLFEYFSETQRNKGNFPGRFSGRQFSNSRSEMNVSTLELGDSALYLCASRRRRRDSYNEQFFGPGTRLTVL.

The V and J genes are TRBV2 and TRBJ2-5, with 8 bases matching TRBD1. The germline V gene has CDR1 SNHLY and CDR2 FYNNEI. The J segment lost 4 bases and the V segment lost 5 bases, leaving 3 bases of the junction unmatched. The CDR3 contains 13 residues. As DNA, the CDR3 is TGTGCCAGCAGTCCAGGGGGCGGAGAGACCCAGTACTTC. Translating it yields CASSPGGGETQYF.

The chain uses TRBV19 and TRBJ1-3; no firm D call. This CDR3 contains 11 residues. Trimming took off 6 bases at V and 3 bases at J, with 3 bases between the two ends. CDR1 and CDR2 (germline): LNHDA, SQIVND (reference sequence). The DNA of the CDR3 is TGTGCCAGTAGCCTTGGAAACACCATATATTTT. It translates to CASSLGNTIYF. The full variable domain, in which reference TRBV19 and TRBJ1-3 provide the parts outside the CDR3, is DGGITQSPKYLFRKEGQNVTLSCEQNLNHDAMYWYRQDPGQGLRLIYYSQIVNDFQKGDIAEGYSVSREKKESFPLTVTSAQKNPTAFYLCASSLGNTIYFGEGSWLTVV.

V is TRBV11-3 and J is TRBJ2-1, with D unclear. Germline V lookup: CDR1 SGHNT, CDR2 YENEEA. The CDR3 is made up of 12 amino acids. Trimming took off 1 base at V and 7 bases at J, with 5 bases between the two ends. CDR3 nucleotides: TGTGCCAGCAGCTTAGTAGAAAATGAGCAGTTCTTC. This codes for CASSLVENEQFF.

The chain couples TRBV27 to TRBJ2-7; D is possibly TRBD1 (6 bases). CDR3 length equals 15 residues. Germline CDR1 is MNHEY and CDR2 is SMNVEV (reference sequence). V was clipped by 5 bases and J by 7 bases, with 21 bases between them. In DNA form, the CDR3 reads TGTGCCAGCAGTGTGGACAGCTCGACCGGAAGGGAGCAGTACTTC. This codes for CASSVDSSTGREQYF.

The gene calls are TRBV6-5 and TRBJ2-1; weak D call: TRBD2 (5 bases). Germline V lookup: CDR1 MNHEY, CDR2 SVGAGI. V lost 6 bases and J 0 bases, leaving 12 bases between the germline ends. This CDR3 spans 15 amino acids. The CDR3 loop is CASSYEGGSYNEQFF. The CDR3 DNA reads as TGTGCCAGCAGCTATGAAGGAGGCTCCTACAATGAGCAGTTCTTC.

This clone came up once. This chain uses TRBV18 with TRBJ1-1; D unclear. Germline V lookup: CDR1 KGHSH, CDR2 LQKENI. V was clipped by 1 base and J by 3 bases, with 6 bases between them. The CDR3 is 13 residues long. The CDR3 protein is CASSPREDTEAFF. The CDR3 nucleotides are TGTGCCAGCTCACCACGGGAGGACACTGAAGCTTTCTTT. Filled out from reference TRBV18 and TRBJ1-1, the complete variable domain reads NAGVMQNPRHLVRRRGQEARLRCSPMKGHSHVYWYRQLPEEGLKFMVYLQKENIIDESGMPKERFSAEFPKEGPSILRIQQVVRGDSAAYFCASSPREDTEAFFGQGTRLTVV.

The chain employs TRBV7-9 and TRBJ2-1; the D gene is possibly TRBD2 (6 bases). The germline gives CDR1 SEHNR, CDR2 FQNEAQ (reference sequence). The V and J ends lost 5 bases and 6 bases respectively, with 11 bases between them. This CDR3 spans 13 amino acids. The CDR3: CASSKGLINEQFF. CDR3 nucleotides: TGTGCCAGCAGCAAGGGACTCATCAATGAGCAGTTCTTC.